This TCR beta chain came from a study of blood T cell repertoires in COVID-19. Overall study: Sources were T cells, B-cell-depleted T cells, or PBMCs; the material itself was cDNA or gDNA.

The protocol was immunoSEQ multiplex PCR, while the TCRdb copy is restricted to in-frame clones and leaves out a portion. The repertoire holds 160,000 or so clones, with around 89% as singletons. The CDR3 runs to 17 residues. Germline lookup yields CDR1 SGDLS and CDR2 YYNGEE. After removal of 3 bases from V and 2 bases from J, the junction contained 10 bases not matched to a gene. This sequence joins TRBV9 and TRBJ2-3; 9 bases are a match to TRBD2. Sequencing was carried out using peripheral blood. The TCR comes from a woman in her thirties or forties with acute or convalescent COVID-19. The CDR3 is CASSDLETSGYTDTQYF. The CDR3 bases are TGTGCCAGCAGCGACCTGGAGACTAGCGGATACACAGATACGCAGTATTTT. Full variable domain (remainder filled in from reference TRBV9 and TRBJ2-3): DSGVTQTPKHLITATGQRVTLRCSPRSGDLSVYWYQQSLDQGLQFLIQYYNGEERAKGNILERFSAQQFPDLHSELNLSSLELGDSALYFCASSDLETSGYTDTQYFGPGTRLTVL.